The clone carrying this T cell receptor (beta chain) showed up many times. The antigen is unknown. Germline and junction disagree at one end, which may indicate a read error. This sample was included in a study of molecular identifiers for immune sequencing clone quantification. Notes on the study in general: Highly expanded clone sizes could be underestimated through barcode sharing by identical TCR molecules.

Previously described methods and listed TCR primers were employed for the bulk TCR libraries. TCRdb passed the PCR reads through MiXCR, listing each CDR3 protein once. In the table there are 65,000 or so distinct CDR3 sequences, 15% to 20% of which are singletons. Germline V gene sequence: CDR1 SEHNR, CDR2 FQNEAQ (reference sequence). The CDR3 consists of 18 residues. The chain uses TRBV7-9 and TRBJ2-1, with 11 bases identical to TRBD2. The receptor's source is a human donor in good health. Some libraries in this study had Jurkat cell RNA spiked in. Sequencing was done on a sample of naive CD8+ T cells from blood, with Jurkat cell RNA spiked in. Specified subset: FACS-sorted CD8+CD4-CCR7+CD45RA+ naive T cells. CDR3 sequence (DNA): TGTGCCAGCAGCTTCCCGACTAGCGGGGAAACCAGCTACAATAAGCAGTTCTTC. It encodes CASSFPTSGETSYNKQFF.